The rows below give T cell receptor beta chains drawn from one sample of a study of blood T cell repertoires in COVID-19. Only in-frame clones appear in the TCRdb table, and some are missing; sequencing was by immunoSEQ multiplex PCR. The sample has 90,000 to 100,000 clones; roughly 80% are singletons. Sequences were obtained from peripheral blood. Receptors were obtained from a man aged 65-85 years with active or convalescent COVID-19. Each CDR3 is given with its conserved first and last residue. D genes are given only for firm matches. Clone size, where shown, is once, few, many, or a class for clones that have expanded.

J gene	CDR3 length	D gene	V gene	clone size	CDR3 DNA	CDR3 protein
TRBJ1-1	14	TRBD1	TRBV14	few	TGTGCCAGCAGCCACAGGGGGCCGAACACTGAAGCTTTCTTT	CASSHRGPNTEAFF
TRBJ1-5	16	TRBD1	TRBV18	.	TGTGCCAGCTCACCACCAACGGACAGGGGGAATCAGCCCCAGCATTTT	CASSPPTDRGNQPQHF
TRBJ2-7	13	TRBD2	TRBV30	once	TGTGCCTGGAATCACGGGGGGTTCGACGAGCAGTACTTC	CAWNHGGFDEQYF
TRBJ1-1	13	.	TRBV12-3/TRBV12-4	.	TGTGCCAGCAGTCCCAGGGGCGGAACTGAAGCTTTCTTT	CASSPRGGTEAFF
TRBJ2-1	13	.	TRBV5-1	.	TGCGCCAGCAGCTTGGGAGATTACAATGAGCAGTTCTTC	CASSLGDYNEQFF
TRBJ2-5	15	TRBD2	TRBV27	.	TGTGCCAGCAGTTTAGGGACTAGCGGTGTAGAGACCCAGTACTTC	CASSLGTSGVETQYF
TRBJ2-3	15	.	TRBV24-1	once	TGTGCCACCAGTGACCCTGGTTCTCCCGGGGATACGCAGTATTTT	CATSDPGSPGDTQYF
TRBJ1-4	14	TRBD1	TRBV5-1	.	TGCGCCAGCAGCGAGACAGGGTTCAATGAAAAACTGTTTTTT	CASSETGFNEKLFF
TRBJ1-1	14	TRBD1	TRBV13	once	TGTGCCAGCAGCTATAGGGGGCTGAACACTGAAGCTTTCTTT	CASSYRGLNTEAFF
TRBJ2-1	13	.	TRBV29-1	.	TGCAGCGTTGCAACGGGGACCTACAATGAGCAGTTCTTC	CSVATGTYNEQFF
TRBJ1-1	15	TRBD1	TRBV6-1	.	TGTGCCAGCACTCCCGGGACAGGGTGGGGCACTGAAGCTTTCTTT	CASTPGTGWGTEAFF
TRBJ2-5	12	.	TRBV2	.	TGTGCCAGCTGGGGGGGGCTTAAGACCCAGTACTTC	CASWGGLKTQYF
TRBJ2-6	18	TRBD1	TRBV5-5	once	TGTGCCAGCAGCCTCCTGGACAGGCCCTACTCTGGGGCCAACGTCCTGACTTTC	CASSLLDRPYSGANVLTF
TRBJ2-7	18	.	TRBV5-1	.	TGCGCCAGCAGCTTGGCCTTCCCCACTGGGGGGAGGCTCTACGAGCAGTACTTC	CASSLAFPTGGRLYEQYF
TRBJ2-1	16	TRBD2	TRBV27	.	TGTGCCAGCTCACTGACTAGCGGGGGGAGGTTGGGTGAGCAGTTCTTC	CASSLTSGGRLGEQFF
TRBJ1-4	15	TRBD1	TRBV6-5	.	TGTGCCAGCAGTTACACACAGGGGGCGGGTGAAAAACTGTTTTTT	CASSYTQGAGEKLFF
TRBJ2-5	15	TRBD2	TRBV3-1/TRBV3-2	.	TGTGCCAGCAGCCAAGAAAGGCGGGGGGAAGAGACCCAGTACTTC	CASSQERRGEETQYF
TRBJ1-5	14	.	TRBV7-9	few	TGTGCCAGCAGCTTGGGAGGGTGGGATCAGCCCCAGCATTTT	CASSLGGWDQPQHF
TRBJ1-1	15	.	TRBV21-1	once	TGTGCCAGCAGCAAACCGGCAGGGGGATGGACTGAAGCTTTCTTT	CASSKPAGGWTEAFF
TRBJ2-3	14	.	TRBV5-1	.	TGCGCCAGCAGCTTGTCCGGGTTCACAGATACGCAGTATTTT	CASSLSGFTDTQYF
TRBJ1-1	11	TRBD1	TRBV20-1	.	TGCAGTGCCGTCCGGGACAGTGAAGCTTTCTTT	CSAVRDSEAFF
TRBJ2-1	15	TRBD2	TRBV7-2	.	TGTGCCAGCAGCTTGGGACTAGCGGGCCGCAATGAGCAGTTCTTC	CASSLGLAGRNEQFF
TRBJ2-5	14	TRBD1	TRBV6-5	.	TGTGCCAGCAGTTACCGGACAGGGGAAGAGACCCAGTACTTC	CASSYRTGEETQYF
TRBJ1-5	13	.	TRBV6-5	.	TGTGCCAGCAGTTTCTATAGCAATCAGCCCCAGCATTTT	CASSFYSNQPQHF
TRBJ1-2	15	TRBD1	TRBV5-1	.	TGCGCCAGCAGCCACGACAGCCCGGACAGGGGGACCCTCCTCTTC	CASSHDSPDRGTLLF
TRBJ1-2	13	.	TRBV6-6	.	TGTGCCAGCAGTTTAAACAGTAACTATGGCTACACCTTC	CASSLNSNYGYTF
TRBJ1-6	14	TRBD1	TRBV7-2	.	TGTGCCAGCAGCCGCGACAGGGGTGGTTCACCCCTCCACTTT	CASSRDRGGSPLHF
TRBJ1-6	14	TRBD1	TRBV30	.	TGTGCCTGGAGTGCCGGGACAGTTAATTCACCCCTCCACTTT	CAWSAGTVNSPLHF